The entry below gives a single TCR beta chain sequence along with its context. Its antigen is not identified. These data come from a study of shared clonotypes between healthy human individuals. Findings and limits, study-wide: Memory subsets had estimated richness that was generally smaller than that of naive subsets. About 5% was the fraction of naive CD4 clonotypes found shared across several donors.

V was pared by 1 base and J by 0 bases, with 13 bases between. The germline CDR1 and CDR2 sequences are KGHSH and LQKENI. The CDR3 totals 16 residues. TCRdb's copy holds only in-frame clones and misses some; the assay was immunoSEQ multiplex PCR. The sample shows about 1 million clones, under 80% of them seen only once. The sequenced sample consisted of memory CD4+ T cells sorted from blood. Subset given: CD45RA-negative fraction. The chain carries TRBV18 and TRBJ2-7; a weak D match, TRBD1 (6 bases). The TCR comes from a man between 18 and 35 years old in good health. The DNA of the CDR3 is TGTGCCAGCTCACCACAACAGACAGGAAGCTCCTACGAGCAGTACTTC. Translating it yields CASSPQQTGSSYEQYF.